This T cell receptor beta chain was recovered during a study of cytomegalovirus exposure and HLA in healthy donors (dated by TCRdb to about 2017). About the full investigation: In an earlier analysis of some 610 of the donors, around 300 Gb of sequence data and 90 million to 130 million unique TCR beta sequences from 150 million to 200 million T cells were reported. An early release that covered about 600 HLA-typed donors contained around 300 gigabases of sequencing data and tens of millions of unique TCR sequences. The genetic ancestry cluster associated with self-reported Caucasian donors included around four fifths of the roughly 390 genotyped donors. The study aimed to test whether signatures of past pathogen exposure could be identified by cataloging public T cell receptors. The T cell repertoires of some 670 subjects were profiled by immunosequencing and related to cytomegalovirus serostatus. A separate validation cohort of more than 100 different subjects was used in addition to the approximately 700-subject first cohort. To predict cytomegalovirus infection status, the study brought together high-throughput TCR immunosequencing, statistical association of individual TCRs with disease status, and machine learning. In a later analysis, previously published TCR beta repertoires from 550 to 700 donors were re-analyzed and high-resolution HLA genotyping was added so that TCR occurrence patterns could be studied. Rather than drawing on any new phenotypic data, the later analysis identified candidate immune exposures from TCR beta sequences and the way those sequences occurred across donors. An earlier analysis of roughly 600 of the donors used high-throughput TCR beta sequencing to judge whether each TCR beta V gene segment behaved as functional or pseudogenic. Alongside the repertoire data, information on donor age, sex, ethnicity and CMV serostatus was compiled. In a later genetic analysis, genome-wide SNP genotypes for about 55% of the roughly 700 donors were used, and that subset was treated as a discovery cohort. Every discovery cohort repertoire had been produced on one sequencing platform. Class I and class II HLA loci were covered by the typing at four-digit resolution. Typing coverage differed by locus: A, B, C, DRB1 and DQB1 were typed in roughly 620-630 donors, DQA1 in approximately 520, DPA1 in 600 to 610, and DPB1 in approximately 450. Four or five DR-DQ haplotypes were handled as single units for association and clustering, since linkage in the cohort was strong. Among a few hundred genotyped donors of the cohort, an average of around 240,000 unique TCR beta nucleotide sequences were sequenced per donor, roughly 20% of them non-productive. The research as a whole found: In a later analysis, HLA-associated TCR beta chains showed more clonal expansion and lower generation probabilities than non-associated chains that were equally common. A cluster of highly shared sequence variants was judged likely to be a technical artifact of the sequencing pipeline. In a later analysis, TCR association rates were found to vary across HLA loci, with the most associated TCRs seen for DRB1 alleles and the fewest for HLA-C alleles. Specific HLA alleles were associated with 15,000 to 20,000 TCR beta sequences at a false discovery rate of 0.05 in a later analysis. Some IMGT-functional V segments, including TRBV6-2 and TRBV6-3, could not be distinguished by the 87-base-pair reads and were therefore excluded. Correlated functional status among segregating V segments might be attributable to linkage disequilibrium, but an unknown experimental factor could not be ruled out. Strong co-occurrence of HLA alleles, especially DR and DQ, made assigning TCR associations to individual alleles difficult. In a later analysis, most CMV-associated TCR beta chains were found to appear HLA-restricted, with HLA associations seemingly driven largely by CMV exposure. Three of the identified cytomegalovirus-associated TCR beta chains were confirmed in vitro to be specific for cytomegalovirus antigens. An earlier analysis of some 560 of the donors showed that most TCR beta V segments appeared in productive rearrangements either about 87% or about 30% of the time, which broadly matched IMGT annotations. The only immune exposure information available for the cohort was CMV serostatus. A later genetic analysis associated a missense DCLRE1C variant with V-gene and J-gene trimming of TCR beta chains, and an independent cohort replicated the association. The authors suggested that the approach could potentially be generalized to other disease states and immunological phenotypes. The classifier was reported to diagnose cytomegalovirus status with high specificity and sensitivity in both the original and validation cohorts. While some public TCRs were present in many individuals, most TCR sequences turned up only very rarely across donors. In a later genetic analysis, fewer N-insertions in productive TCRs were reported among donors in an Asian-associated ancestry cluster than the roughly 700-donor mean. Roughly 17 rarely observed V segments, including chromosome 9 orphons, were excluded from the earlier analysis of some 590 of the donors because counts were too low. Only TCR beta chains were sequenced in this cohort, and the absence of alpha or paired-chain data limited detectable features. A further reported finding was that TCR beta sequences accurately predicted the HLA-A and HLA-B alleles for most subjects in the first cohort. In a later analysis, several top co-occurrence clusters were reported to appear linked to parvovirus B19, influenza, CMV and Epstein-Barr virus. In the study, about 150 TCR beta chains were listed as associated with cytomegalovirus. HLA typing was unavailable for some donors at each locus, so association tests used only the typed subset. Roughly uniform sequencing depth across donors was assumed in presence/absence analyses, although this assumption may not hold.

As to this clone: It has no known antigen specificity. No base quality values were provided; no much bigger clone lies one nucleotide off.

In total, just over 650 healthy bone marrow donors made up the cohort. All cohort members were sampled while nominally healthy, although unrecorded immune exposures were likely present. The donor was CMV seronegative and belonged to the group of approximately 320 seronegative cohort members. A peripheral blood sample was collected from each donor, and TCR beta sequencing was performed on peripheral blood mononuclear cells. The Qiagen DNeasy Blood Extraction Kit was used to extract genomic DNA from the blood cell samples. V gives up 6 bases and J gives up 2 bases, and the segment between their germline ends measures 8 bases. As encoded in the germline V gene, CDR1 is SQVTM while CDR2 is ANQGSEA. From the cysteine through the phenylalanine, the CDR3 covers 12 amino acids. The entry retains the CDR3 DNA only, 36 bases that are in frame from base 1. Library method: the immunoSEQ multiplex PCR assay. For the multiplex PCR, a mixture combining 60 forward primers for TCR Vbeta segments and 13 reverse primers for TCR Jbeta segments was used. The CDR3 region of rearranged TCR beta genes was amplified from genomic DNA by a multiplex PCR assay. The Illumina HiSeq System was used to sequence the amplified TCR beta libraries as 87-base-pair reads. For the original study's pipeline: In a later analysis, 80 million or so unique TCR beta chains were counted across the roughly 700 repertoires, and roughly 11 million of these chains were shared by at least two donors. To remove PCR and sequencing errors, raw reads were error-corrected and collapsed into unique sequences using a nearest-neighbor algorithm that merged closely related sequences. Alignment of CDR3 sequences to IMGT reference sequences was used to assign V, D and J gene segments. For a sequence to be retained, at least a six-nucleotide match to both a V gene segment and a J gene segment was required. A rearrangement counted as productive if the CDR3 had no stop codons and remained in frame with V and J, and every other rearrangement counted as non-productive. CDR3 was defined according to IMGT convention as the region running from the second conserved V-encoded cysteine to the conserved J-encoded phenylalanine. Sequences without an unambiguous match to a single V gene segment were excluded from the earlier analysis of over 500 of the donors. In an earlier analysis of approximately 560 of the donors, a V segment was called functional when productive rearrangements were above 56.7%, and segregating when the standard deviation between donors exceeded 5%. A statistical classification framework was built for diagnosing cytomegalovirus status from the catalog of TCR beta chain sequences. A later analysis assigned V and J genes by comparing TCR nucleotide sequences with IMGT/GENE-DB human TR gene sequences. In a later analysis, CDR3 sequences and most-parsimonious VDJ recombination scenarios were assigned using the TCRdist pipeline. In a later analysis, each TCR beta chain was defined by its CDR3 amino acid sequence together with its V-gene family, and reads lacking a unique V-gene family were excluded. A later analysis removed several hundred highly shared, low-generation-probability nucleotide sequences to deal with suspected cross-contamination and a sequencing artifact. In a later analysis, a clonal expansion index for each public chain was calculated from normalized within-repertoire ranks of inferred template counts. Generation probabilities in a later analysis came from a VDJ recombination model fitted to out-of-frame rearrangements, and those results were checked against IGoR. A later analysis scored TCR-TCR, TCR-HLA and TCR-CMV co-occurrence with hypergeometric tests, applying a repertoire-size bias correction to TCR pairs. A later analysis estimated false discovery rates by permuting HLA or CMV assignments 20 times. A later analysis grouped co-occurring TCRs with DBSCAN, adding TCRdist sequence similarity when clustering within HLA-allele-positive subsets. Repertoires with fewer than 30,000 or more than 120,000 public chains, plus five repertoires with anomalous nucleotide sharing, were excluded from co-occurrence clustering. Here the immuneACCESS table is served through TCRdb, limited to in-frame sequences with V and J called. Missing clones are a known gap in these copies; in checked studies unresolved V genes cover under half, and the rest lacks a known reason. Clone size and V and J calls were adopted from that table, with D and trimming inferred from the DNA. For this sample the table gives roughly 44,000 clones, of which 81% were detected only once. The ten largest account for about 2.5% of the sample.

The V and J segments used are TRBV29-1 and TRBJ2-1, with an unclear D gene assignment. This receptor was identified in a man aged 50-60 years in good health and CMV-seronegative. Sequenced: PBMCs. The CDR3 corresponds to CSVFAAYNEQFF. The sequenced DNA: TGCAGCGTCTTCGCGGCCTACAATGAGCAGTTCTTC.